The 14 T cell receptor beta chains given below trace back to one sample, sequenced in a study of OX40 agonist ivuxolimab in advanced cancers. TCRdb's table, derived via immunoSEQ multiplex PCR, lists solely in-frame clones and lacks some. The sample has about 56,000 clones; around 89% are singletons. Specimen: CD4+ or CD8+ T cells sorted from blood, collected in a trial of the OX40 agonist ivuxolimab. The receptors were gathered from an adult with an advanced solid tumor such as melanoma, head and neck, liver or kidney cancer.

V and J are TRBV5-1 and TRBJ2-3; TRBD2 is a possible D gene (5 bases). This CDR3 has 15 amino acids. The germline V gene encodes CDR1 SGHRS and CDR2 YFSETQ. V lost 2 bases, J lost 3 bases, and 13 bases lay in between. CDR3 sequence (DNA): TGCGCCAGCAGCTTTATGGCGGGTCAAACAGATACGCAGTATTTT. Its protein product is CASSFMAGQTDTQYF. The full variable domain, completed using reference TRBV5-1 and TRBJ2-3, is KAGVTQTPRYLIKTRGQQVTLSCSPISGHRSVSWYQQTPGQGLQFLFEYFSETQRNKGNFPGRFSGRQFSNSRSEMNVSTLELGDSALYLCASSFMAGQTDTQYFGPGTRLTVL.

V gene TRBV7-2 combines with J gene TRBJ1-2; D possibly corresponds to TRBD1 (5 bases). This CDR3 has 14 residues. CDR1 and CDR2 from the germline V gene are SGHTA and FQGNSA. V lost 2 bases, J lost 0 bases, and 7 bases lay in between. For the CDR3, the DNA is TGTGCCAGCAGCTTAAGACAGACTAACTATGGCTACACCTTC. This gives the protein CASSLRQTNYGYTF. Supplemented by reference TRBV7-2 and TRBJ1-2, the full variable domain reads GAGVSQSPSNKVTEKGKDVELRCDPISGHTALYWYRQSLGQGLEFLIYFQGNSAPDKSGLPSDRFSAERTGGSVSTLTIQRTQQEDSAVYLCASSLRQTNYGYTFGSGTRLTVV.

This clone was seen only a few times. The chain combines TRBV4-2 with TRBJ2-3; the match to TRBD2 covers 16 bases. Germline CDR1 and CDR2: LGHNA and YNFKEQ. The trim removed 4 bases at V and 3 bases at J, leaving 13 bases unmatched. The CDR3 covers 20 residues. The CDR3 sequence is CASSPTPGLAGGRGTDTQYF. The CDR3 region has the DNA TGTGCCAGCAGCCCTACACCGGGACTAGCGGGGGGGCGTGGTACAGATACGCAGTATTTT.

The chain joins TRBV4-3 to TRBJ1-3; maybe TRBD1 (6 bases). V dropped 0 bases and J dropped 2 bases, with 14 bases sitting between them. Looked up from germline, CDR1 is LGHNA and CDR2 is YSLEER. The CDR3 runs to 17 residues. This CDR3 is CASSQDGPRGAGNTIYF. As DNA, the CDR3 is TGCGCCAGCAGCCAAGATGGGCCAAGGGGGGCTGGAAACACCATATATTTT.

This clone was seen more than once but under ten times. The chain is built from TRBV7-9 and TRBJ1-4; D not resolved. Germline CDR1 and CDR2: SEHNR and FQNEAQ (reference sequence). The CDR3 is 11 residues long. Trimming cost V 3 bases and J 11 bases, with 7 bases left between them. CDR3: CASSLGDKLFF. The CDR3 coding sequence is TGTGCCAGCAGCTTGGGTGACAAACTGTTTTTT.

The chain's CDR3 is CASSFRGKNTGELFF. CDR3 in DNA: TGTGCCAGCAGTTTTCGGGGCAAGAACACCGGGGAGCTGTTTTTT. The gene calls are TRBV28 and TRBJ2-2; D assignment may be TRBD1 or TRBD2 (5 bases each). Trimming stripped 3 bases from V and 1 base from J, with 9 bases between. This CDR3 has 15 amino acids. Germline V gene data show CDR1 as MDHEN and CDR2 as SYDVKM. Based on the CDR3 plus reference TRBV28 and TRBJ2-2, the full variable domain is DVKVTQSSRYLVKRTGEKVFLECVQDMDHENMFWYRQDPGLGLRLIYFSYDVKMKEKGDIPEGYSVSREKKERFSLILESASTNQTSMYLCASSFRGKNTGELFFGEGSRLTVL.

With regard to this clone: At one of its ends the junction is not consistent with the germline gene, which may arise from a read error. The genes are TRBV30 and TRBJ1-2, with TRBD1 identical over 8 bases. Germline V gives CDR1 GTSNPN, CDR2 SVGIG (reference sequence). The CDR3 runs 14 residues. The CDR3 region is CAWTDHRDRTPQIF. The CDR3 coding sequence is TGTGCCTGGACCGATCACCGGGACAGGACCCCCCAAATCTTC.

Details on this clone: A read error may account for a junction end that differs from germline. The rearrangement uses TRBV28 and TRBJ2-7, with TRBD1 identical over 8 bases. The CDR3 totals 13 residues. From germline, CDR1 is MDHEN and CDR2 SYDVKM. CDR3 region: CASSRTLTRGQRF. CDR3 nucleotides: TGTGCCAGCAGCCGGACGCTAACCAGGGGGCAAAGGTTC.

This chain uses TRBV2 with TRBJ2-5; D may be TRBD1 (6 bases). Germline V lookup: CDR1 SNHLY, CDR2 FYNNEI. Trimming removed 2 bases from V and 2 bases from J, with 6 bases in between. The CDR3 totals 13 residues. CDR3 loop: CASSEQGQETQYF. The CDR3, as DNA: TGTGCCAGCAGTGAACAGGGGCAAGAGACCCAGTACTTC.

This clone has a handful of counts. V gene TRBV14 combines with J gene TRBJ1-6; D call uncertain. CDR1 is SGHDN and CDR2 is FVKESK in the germline V gene. There are 16 residues in the CDR3. V dropped 1 base and J dropped 5 bases, with 12 bases sitting between them. The chain's CDR3 is CASSQVSGSNNSPLHF. The DNA for the CDR3 is TGTGCCAGCAGCCAAGTGAGCGGATCTAATAATTCACCCCTCCACTTT. The full variable domain, with the rest looked up from reference TRBV14 and TRBJ1-6, is EAGVTQFPSHSVIEKGQTVTLRCDPISGHDNLYWYRRVMGKEIKFLLHFVKESKQDESGMPNNRFLAERTGGTYSTLKVQPAELEDSGVYFCASSQVSGSNNSPLHFGNGTRLTVT.

The CDR3 sequence is CASSEQGADTQYF. CDR3 in DNA: TGTGCCAGTAGTGAACAGGGGGCAGATACGCAGTATTTT. The chain couples TRBV19 to TRBJ2-3; the match to TRBD1 covers 8 bases. After removal of 5 bases from V and 4 bases from J, the junction contained 2 bases not matched to a gene. The germline V gene has CDR1 LNHDA and CDR2 SQIVND (reference sequence). The CDR3 extends over 13 amino acids.

V and J are TRBV5-6 and TRBJ1-6, with D tentatively TRBD1 (5 bases). Per germline, CDR1 SGHDT and CDR2 YYEEEE. V lost 0 bases and J 10 bases, leaving 11 bases between the germline ends. The CDR3 covers 14 residues. The CDR3 here is CASSLGDGSSPLHF. The CDR3 DNA reads as TGTGCCAGCAGCTTGGGGGACGGAAGCTCACCCCTCCACTTT.

The chain links TRBV11-2 to TRBJ2-3, with D hard to call. This CDR3 is 12 amino acids long. The germline V and J ends were trimmed by 0 bases and 5 bases, with 3 bases remaining between them. Germline loops: CDR1 SGHAT, CDR2 FQNNGV. The CDR3: CASSLDIDTQYF. The CDR3 DNA sequence: TGTGCCAGCAGCTTAGATATAGATACGCAGTATTTT. Supplemented by reference TRBV11-2 and TRBJ2-3, the full variable domain reads EAGVAQSPRYKIIEKRQSVAFWCNPISGHATLYWYQQILGQGPKLLIQFQNNGVVDDSQLPKDRFSAERLKGVDSTLKIQPAKLEDSAVYLCASSLDIDTQYFGPGTRLTVL.

This rearrangement joins TRBV10-3 to TRBJ2-5, with TRBD2 matching 8 bases. The ends lost 4 bases at V and 2 bases at J; junction bases unmatched: 3. The CDR3 has 14 amino acids. CDR1 and CDR2 (germline): ENHRY, SYGVKD. CDR3 region: CAISGTSRQETQYF. CDR3 bases: TGTGCCATCAGTGGGACTAGCCGACAAGAGACCCAGTACTTC.